Presented here are 9 T cell receptor beta chains from one specimen sequenced in a study of early T cells in non-severe SARS-CoV-2 infection. TCRdb analysed the 5' RACE reads with MiXCR anew, one entry per CDR3 protein. The repertoire holds tens of thousands of distinct CDR3 sequences, with about 12% as singletons. Sequencing was carried out using whole blood. The source is an adult who was a healthcare worker with PCR-confirmed SARS-CoV-2 infection or an uninfected control (not recorded which).

This clonotype was counted a few times. The J gene is TRBJ1-2, the V gene TRBV5-1; the D is unclear. Trimming removed 6 bases from V and 8 bases from J, with 14 bases in between. This CDR3 contains 12 residues. CDR1 and CDR2 from the germline V gene are SGHRS and YFSETQ. The CDR3 region is CASTSGIQGYTF. The CDR3 DNA follows: TGCGCCAGCACCTCAGGAATACAAGGCTACACCTTC.

This clonotype was seen only a few times. The chain combines TRBV6-4 with TRBJ2-1; D is unclear. The length of the CDR3 is 14 residues. The germline V gene encodes CDR1 MRHNA and CDR2 SNTAGT. V lost 3 bases to trimming and J lost 7 bases, with 13 bases between them. In DNA, the CDR3 is TGTGCCAGCAGTGAGACGTGGGCCGTTAATGAGCAGTTCTTC. Protein: CASSETWAVNEQFF.

As DNA, the CDR3 is TGTGCCAGCAGCCCGAACACCGGGGAGCTGTTTTTT. This translates into CASSPNTGELFF. The chain carries TRBV28 and TRBJ2-2, with D hard to call. Between the trimmed V and J ends, which lost 6 bases and 0 bases, there was a span of 2 bases. CDR3 length: 12 amino acids. Germline CDR1 is MDHEN and CDR2 is SYDVKM.

The genes are TRBV5-1 and TRBJ2-7; D assignment may be TRBD1 or TRBD2 (6 bases each). This CDR3 has 16 amino acids. Trimming removed 5 bases at V and 2 bases at J, with 20 bases between. Germline V gene data show CDR1 as SGHRS and CDR2 as YFSETQ. The CDR3 sequence is CASSRQAGGLAYEQYF. In DNA, the CDR3 is TGCGCCAGCAGTCGACAGGCCGGGGGACTTGCCTACGAGCAGTACTTC. The variable domain in full, with the rest retrieved from reference TRBV5-1 and TRBJ2-7, is KAGVTQTPRYLIKTRGQQVTLSCSPISGHRSVSWYQQTPGQGLQFLFEYFSETQRNKGNFPGRFSGRQFSNSRSEMNVSTLELGDSALYLCASSRQAGGLAYEQYFGPGTRLTVT.

This clonotype was seen a handful of times. The chain is built from TRBV7-9 and TRBJ1-5; D ambiguous. Germline CDR1 reads SEHNR; CDR2 reads FQNEAQ (reference sequence). The CDR3 is 15 residues long. Trimming shortened V by 1 base and J by 4 bases, and 11 bases separated the two germline ends. CDR3 region: CASSLDGESNQPQHF. In nucleotides, the CDR3 is TGTGCCAGCAGCTTAGATGGGGAATCTAATCAGCCCCAGCATTTT.

This clonotype was found many times. The rearrangement uses TRBV7-2 and TRBJ2-3; D tentatively reads TRBD1 or TRBD2 (5 bases each). The CDR3 has 15 residues. V was trimmed by 1 base and J by 0 bases, leaving 8 bases between them. Germline lookup yields CDR1 SGHTA and CDR2 FQGNSA. The CDR3 DNA reads as TGTGCCAGCAGCTTAGACGGGGACAGCACAGATACGCAGTATTTT. Residues: CASSLDGDSTDTQYF. The variable domain in full, completed from reference TRBV7-2 and TRBJ2-3, reads GAGVSQSPSNKVTEKGKDVELRCDPISGHTALYWYRQSLGQGLEFLIYFQGNSAPDKSGLPSDRFSAERTGGSVSTLTIQRTQQEDSAVYLCASSLDGDSTDTQYFGPGTRLTVL.

The chain has TRBV5-1 and TRBJ2-3; D is unclear. Germline V gene data show CDR1 as SGHRS and CDR2 as YFSETQ. V lost 0 bases to trimming and J lost 2 bases, with 4 bases between them. The CDR3 runs 13 residues. CDR3 sequence reads: CASSLGATDTQYF. CDR3 sequence (DNA): TGCGCCAGCAGCTTGGGGGCCACAGATACGCAGTATTTT.

This clonotype was observed a single time. The chain is built from TRBV7-2 and TRBJ2-1; 9 bases match TRBD2. CDR1 SGHTA and CDR2 FQGNSA come from the germline V gene. This CDR3 is 15 amino acids long. After removal of 3 bases from V and 9 bases from J, the junction contained 9 bases not matched to a gene. In nucleotides, the CDR3 is TGTGCCAGCAGCTTGATAGCGGGAGAAGTGGGTGAGCAGTTCTTC. As protein: CASSLIAGEVGEQFF.

The chain has TRBV29-1 and TRBJ2-2; perhaps TRBD2 as D (5 bases). In germline, CDR1 is SQVTM, CDR2 ANQGSEA. CDR3 length: 14 residues. CDR3 sequence: CRRRWERETGELFF. In DNA, the CDR3 is TGCAGAAGAAGGTGGGAGCGAGAAACCGGGGAGCTGTTTTTT.